The 20 T cell receptor beta chains reported below all come from one sample, sequenced in a study of T-cell reconstitution after alpha-beta-depleted transplantation in children. This sample's TCRbeta library carried unique molecular identifier barcodes. TCRdb analysed the PCR reads with MiXCR anew, one entry per CDR3 protein. Of under 300,000 distinct CDR3 sequences listed, around a tenth are singletons. The starting material was peripheral blood, obtained 180 days after TCRalphabeta/CD19-depleted stem cell transplant. The receptors derive from a male patient between 2 and 10 years old who had a stem cell transplant for chronic granulomatous disease, so the T cells may come from the graft donor.

About this clonotype: This may stem from a read error, because a much larger clone lies one nucleotide away. This chain joins TRBV7-2 and TRBJ1-2; D uncertain. This CDR3 region has 14 residues. Germline V lookup: CDR1 SGHTA, CDR2 FQGNSA. This CDR3 is CVSSPGLVLYGYTF. Written as DNA, the CDR3 is TGTGTCAGCAGCCCTGGACTAGTATTGTATGGCTACACCTTC.

Ten or more counts support this clonotype. The chain combines TRBV6-2 or TRBV6-3 with TRBJ2-7; 7 nucleotides match TRBD2. Germline lookup yields CDR1 MNHEY and CDR2 SVGEGT. The J segment lost 2 bases and the V segment lost 5 bases, leaving 6 bases of the junction unmatched. The CDR3 consists of 14 residues. CDR3 amino acids: CASSRFREAYEQYF. CDR3 DNA sequence: TGTGCCAGCAGTCGTTTCCGGGAGGCCTACGAGCAGTACTTC.

With regard to this clonotype: A clone one base away is much larger, so this may be a read error. DNA for the CDR3: TGTGACAGCATGCCGGGACAGGGCCCAGATACGCAGTATTTT. It is translated as CDSMPGQGPDTQYF. The chain recombines TRBV27 with TRBJ2-3; TRBD1 matches at 9 bases. The germline V gene encodes CDR1 MNHEY and CDR2 SMNVEV (reference sequence). The CDR3 totals 14 residues.

This clonotype has ten or more counts. The chain combines TRBV7-8 with TRBJ1-2; D is unclear. The germline V gene encodes CDR1 SGHVS and CDR2 FQNEAQ. V was trimmed by 5 bases and J by 4 bases, leaving 11 bases between them. The CDR3 contains 13 residues. The CDR3 nucleotides read TGTGCCAGCAGCCCCGGACCGAGCTATGGCTACACCTTC. Its translation is CASSPGPSYGYTF.

This clonotype was counted many times. The rearrangement joins TRBV6-5 to TRBJ2-2; TRBD2 agrees at 9 bases. The CDR3 is made up of 16 amino acids. V trimming: 5 bases; J trimming: 6 bases; junction bases outside the gene matches: 10. CDR1 is MNHEY and CDR2 is SVGAGI in the germline V gene. The CDR3 loop is CASSPLLAGYAGELFF. The DNA for the CDR3 is TGTGCCAGCAGTCCCCTACTAGCGGGTTACGCCGGGGAGCTGTTTTTT.

This clonotype was detected many times. The gene calls are TRBV29-1 and TRBJ1-3; D remains unclear. Germline V gives CDR1 SQVTM, CDR2 ANQGSEA. The CDR3 loop spans 13 amino acids. The germline V and J ends were trimmed by 3 bases and 2 bases, with 8 bases remaining between them. CDR3 sequence (DNA): TGCAGCGTTGAGTGGGCAGCTGGAAACACCATATATTTT. It yields the protein CSVEWAAGNTIYF.

This clonotype was seen at least ten times. The chain has TRBV14 and TRBJ2-7; D may be TRBD1 (5 bases). The CDR3 is made up of 13 amino acids. Germline V CDR1 and CDR2: SGHDN, FVKESK. With 9 bases removed from V and 4 bases from J, the gap between germline ends came to 16 bases. The CDR3: CARWNRNCYEQYF. DNA for the CDR3: TGTGCCAGATGGAACAGGAACTGTTACGAGCAGTACTTC.

The chain uses TRBV4-1 and TRBJ1-2; D is uncertain. CDR3 size: 11 residues. Germline V gene data show CDR1 as MGHRA and CDR2 as YSYEKL. V was pared by 6 bases and J by 2 bases, with 4 bases between. The CDR3 DNA follows: TGCGCCAGCAGTTCCAACTATGGCTACACCTTC. It encodes CASSSNYGYTF.

This clonotype has only a few counts. The chain recombines TRBV6-5 with TRBJ2-7; D is unclear. The V end was cut by 7 bases, the J end by 10 bases, with 17 bases between. There are 12 residues in the CDR3. CDR1 and CDR2 from the germline V gene are MNHEY and SVGAGI. The CDR3 DNA reads TGTGCCAGCAAGTCCTTCAACGGTGTACAGTACTTC. This translates into CASKSFNGVQYF.

This clonotype was found many times. The chain combines TRBV12-3 or TRBV12-4 with TRBJ2-2, with TRBD2 as a possible D gene (6 bases). The CDR3 is 14 amino acids. With 5 bases removed from V and 9 bases from J, the gap between germline ends came to 16 bases. The CDR3 bases are TGTGCCAGCAGTGCCCCCGAGGAGGGTAGGGAGCTGTTTTTT. Amino acids: CASSAPEEGRELFF.

The sample holds many counts of this clonotype. The DNA for the CDR3 is TGCAGTGCTAGAGGAAGTAGGGGTAATGAAAAACTGTTTTTT. This codes for CSARGSRGNEKLFF. V gene TRBV20-1 combines with J gene TRBJ1-4, with D perhaps TRBD1 (5 bases). This CDR3 spans 14 amino acids. Trimming stripped 1 base from V and 4 bases from J, with 10 bases between. Germline values: CDR1 DFQATT, CDR2 SNEGSKA (reference sequence).

This clonotype was detected many times. The chain joins TRBV5-1 to TRBJ2-1, with D possibly TRBD1 on 6 matching bases. CDR3 size: 12 residues. The V and J ends lost 5 bases and 8 bases respectively, with 11 bases between them. The germline CDR1 and CDR2 sequences are SGHRS and YFSETQ. Here the CDR3 reads CASRQGFDEQFF. CDR3 DNA: TGCGCCAGCAGACAGGGTTTTGATGAGCAGTTCTTC. The variable domain in full, with the rest retrieved from reference TRBV5-1 and TRBJ2-1, is KAGVTQTPRYLIKTRGQQVTLSCSPISGHRSVSWYQQTPGQGLQFLFEYFSETQRNKGNFPGRFSGRQFSNSRSEMNVSTLELGDSALYLCASRQGFDEQFFGPGTRLTVL.

This clonotype was counted ten times or more. This chain uses TRBV28 with TRBJ2-7; 7 positions agree with TRBD1. V shed 4 bases and J 4 bases; nucleotides not matched to a gene: 10. This CDR3 has 15 residues. CDR1 and CDR2 from the germline V gene are MDHEN and SYDVKM. The chain's CDR3 is CASSSTGQSKYEQYF. DNA for the CDR3: TGTGCCAGCAGTTCTACGGGACAGTCAAAGTACGAGCAGTACTTC.

This clonotype was counted ten times or more. The chain uses TRBV5-1 and TRBJ2-3, with D possibly TRBD2 on 6 matching bases. V was pared by 0 bases and J by 2 bases, with 22 bases between. The CDR3 totals 19 residues. Germline V gene sequence: CDR1 SGHRS, CDR2 YFSETQ. As DNA, the CDR3 is TGCGCCAGCAGCTTGGCCGGTAGGGCGGGGAGACCGGACACAGATACGCAGTATTTT. Protein sequence: CASSLAGRAGRPDTDTQYF.

This clonotype was seen many times. The chain uses TRBV7-9 and TRBJ2-7, with a possible D match to TRBD2 (5 bases). CDR1 is SEHNR, CDR2 FQNEAQ, per germline (reference sequence). The length of the CDR3 is 15 residues. Trimming removed 0 bases from V and 3 bases from J, with 12 bases in between. The CDR3 coding sequence is TGTGCCAGCAGCTTAGCTCCTGTTGGACTCTACGAGCAGTACTTC. It is translated as CASSLAPVGLYEQYF.

The table lists this clonotype with a few counts. The rearrangement joins TRBV11-2 to TRBJ2-1; TRBD2 matches 9 bases. The V segment lost 1 base and the J segment 8 bases; nucleotides outside the gene matches: 9. The CDR3 is 16 amino acids. Germline V CDR1 and CDR2: SGHAT, FQNNGV. The CDR3 protein is CASSLGWGGGADEQFF. DNA for the CDR3: TGTGCCAGCAGCTTAGGGTGGGGCGGGGGGGCGGATGAGCAGTTCTTC. Full variable domain (outside the CDR3, taken from reference TRBV11-2 and TRBJ2-1): EAGVAQSPRYKIIEKRQSVAFWCNPISGHATLYWYQQILGQGPKLLIQFQNNGVVDDSQLPKDRFSAERLKGVDSTLKIQPAKLEDSAVYLCASSLGWGGGADEQFFGPGTRLTVL.

At least ten counts were recorded for this clonotype. This chain links TRBV29-1 with TRBJ1-2, with TRBD1 matching over 8 bases. Trimming took 6 bases from V and 3 from J; bases not matched to a gene: 3. CDR3 length: 12 residues. Germline lookup yields CDR1 SQVTM and CDR2 ANQGSEA. CDR3 DNA: TGCAGCGTCCAGGGGGCCGACTATGGCTACACCTTC. Protein product: CSVQGADYGYTF.

Regarding this clonotype: This may be a read error: a much more frequent sequence differs by one nucleotide. CDR3 in DNA: TGCAGTTCTGACGACAGGGCGGGGGGTGGCTACACCTTC. The encoded protein is CSSDDRAGGGYTF. The chain uses TRBV20-1 and TRBJ1-2, with TRBD1 identical over 7 bases. This CDR3 contains 13 residues. CDR1 DFQATT and CDR2 SNEGSKA come from the germline V gene (reference sequence). The V gene end was trimmed by 8 bases and the J gene end by 7 bases; junction bases not matched to a gene: 13.

This clonotype was recorded many times. This rearrangement joins TRBV12-3 or TRBV12-4 to TRBJ1-6; 7 nucleotides line up with TRBD1. With 6 bases clipped from V and 7 bases from J, the junction kept 9 bases outside the gene matches. The CDR3 has 15 amino acids. CDR3 in amino acids: CASRRQGGLNSPLHF. CDR3 sequence (DNA): TGTGCCAGCAGACGACAGGGTGGGTTAAATTCACCCCTCCACTTT.

Many counts were recorded for this clonotype. The chain recombines TRBV4-3 with TRBJ2-1, with TRBD2 identical over 8 bases. Germline V gene lookup returns CDR1 LGHNA and CDR2 YSLEER. Losses at the gene ends were 4 bases for V and 0 bases for J; bases not matched to a gene: 2. This CDR3 has 15 residues. DNA for the CDR3: TGCGCCAGCAGCCGCGGGAGGAGCTCCTACAATGAGCAGTTCTTC. It yields the protein CASSRGRSSYNEQFF.